This TCR beta chain was recorded in a study of cytomegalovirus exposure and HLA in healthy donors. Germline CDR1 reads SGHTS; CDR2 reads YDEGEE. This CDR3 region has 18 residues. V shed 0 bases and J 2 bases; nucleotides not matched to a gene: 10. As to this clone: Its antigen is as yet unknown.

Study outcomes and limitations: As confirmed in vitro, three CMV-associated chains were specific for CMV antigens. Reports described diagnosis of cytomegalovirus status by the classifier as highly specific and sensitive.

Libraries were prepared by immunoSEQ multiplex PCR; TCRdb keeps only in-frame clonotypes and omits some of them. Among 110,000 or so clones listed, about 87% were seen once. The TCR originated in a man between 18 and 29 years old in good health and CMV-seronegative. The chain joins TRBV5-8 to TRBJ2-1; the match to TRBD1 covers 8 bases. The sequenced sample consisted of PBMCs. CDR3 protein: CASSLAGGLGQAYNEQFF. In nucleotides, the CDR3 is TGTGCCAGCAGCTTGGCTGGGGGACTGGGACAGGCCTACAATGAGCAGTTCTTC.